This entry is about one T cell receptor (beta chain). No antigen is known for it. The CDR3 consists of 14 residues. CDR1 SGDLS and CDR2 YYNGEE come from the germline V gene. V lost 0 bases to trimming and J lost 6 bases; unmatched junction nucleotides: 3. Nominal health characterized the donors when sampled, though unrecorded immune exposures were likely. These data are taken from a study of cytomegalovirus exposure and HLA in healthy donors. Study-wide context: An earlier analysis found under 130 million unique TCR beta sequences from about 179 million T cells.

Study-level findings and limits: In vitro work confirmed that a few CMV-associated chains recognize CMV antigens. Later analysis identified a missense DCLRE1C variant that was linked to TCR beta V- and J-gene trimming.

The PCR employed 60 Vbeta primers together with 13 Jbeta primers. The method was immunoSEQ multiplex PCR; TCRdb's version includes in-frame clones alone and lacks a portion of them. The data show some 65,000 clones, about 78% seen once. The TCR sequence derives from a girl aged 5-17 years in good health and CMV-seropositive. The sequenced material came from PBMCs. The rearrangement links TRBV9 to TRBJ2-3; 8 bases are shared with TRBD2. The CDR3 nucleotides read TGTGCCAGCAGCGTAGCGGGGGGGGCGGATACGCAGTATTTT. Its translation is CASSVAGGADTQYF. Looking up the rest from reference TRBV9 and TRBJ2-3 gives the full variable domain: DSGVTQTPKHLITATGQRVTLRCSPRSGDLSVYWYQQSLDQGLQFLIQYYNGEERAKGNILERFSAQQFPDLHSELNLSSLELGDSALYFCASSVAGGADTQYFGPGTRLTVL.